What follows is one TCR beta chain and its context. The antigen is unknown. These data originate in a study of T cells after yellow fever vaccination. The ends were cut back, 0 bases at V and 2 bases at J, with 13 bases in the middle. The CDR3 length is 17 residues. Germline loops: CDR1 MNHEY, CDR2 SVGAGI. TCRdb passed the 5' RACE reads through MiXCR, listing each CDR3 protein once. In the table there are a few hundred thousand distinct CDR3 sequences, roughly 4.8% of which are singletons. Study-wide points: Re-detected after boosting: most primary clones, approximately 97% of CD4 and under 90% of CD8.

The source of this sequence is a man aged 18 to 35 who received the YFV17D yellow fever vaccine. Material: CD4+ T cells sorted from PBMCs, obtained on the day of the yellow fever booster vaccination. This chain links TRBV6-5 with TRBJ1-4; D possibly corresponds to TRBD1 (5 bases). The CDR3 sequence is CASSYSGRVRTNEKLFF. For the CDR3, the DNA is TGTGCCAGCAGTTACTCCGGCAGGGTTCGGACTAATGAAAAACTGTTTTTT.